The clone carrying this TCR delta chain was recorded a few times. No antigen is known for it. Extracted RNA was reverse transcribed into cDNA. The CDR3 regions were amplified by multiplex PCR from V-gene primers to a constant-region primer. TCRdb ran CATT on the multiplex PCR reads. The sample shows some 23,000 delta-chain clones, around 28% of them seen only once. The data derive from a study of Vδ1+ human thymocytes. Findings of the study overall: Donors shared many TRG clonotypes but few TRD clonotypes. Thymic TRG and TRD repertoires appeared highly polyclonal.

The J segment lost 0 bases and the V segment lost 4 bases, leaving 28 bases of the junction unmatched. The CDR3 contains 23 residues. Per germline, CDR1 TSWWSYY and CDR2 QGS. The sorted cells were CD3+ Vdelta1+ Vdelta2- thymocytes from alphabeta-depleted thymus. Between about 97% and 99.6% of sorted thymocytes were Vdelta1+. The rearrangement links TRDV1 to TRDJ1; TRDD3 aligns across 8 bases. The TCR sequence derives from a boy younger than two who had congenital heart surgery. The source material was Vdelta1+ gamma-delta thymocytes from the thymus. Indicated subset: FACS-sorted CD3+ TCRalphabeta- TCRVdelta1+ TCRVdelta2- thymocytes. In nucleotides, the CDR3 is TGTGCTCTTGGGGTTCCCAATTCCGGGCTTCGTACTGGGGGTCTCCCGTACACCGATAAACTCATCTTT. Residues: CALGVPNSGLRTGGLPYTDKLIF.